The 5 T cell receptor beta chains below come from one sample, sequenced in a study of blood T cell repertoires in COVID-19. Some clones are missing from TCRdb's copy, which holds only in-frame ones; the method was immunoSEQ multiplex PCR. The table lists tens of thousands of clones, 88% of them singletons. Sequencing was done on a sample of peripheral blood. The receptors come from a man between 65 and 85 years old in a cohort sampled during active COVID-19.

The genes are TRBV2 and TRBJ1-5, with D uncertain. This CDR3 is 12 amino acids long. Germline CDR1 SNHLY, CDR2 FYNNEI. The V end was cut by 4 bases, the J end by 3 bases, with 4 bases between. The CDR3 coding sequence is TGTGCCAGCAGTGTAAACAATCAGCCCCAGCATTTT. Its protein is CASSVNNQPQHF. Together with reference TRBV2 and TRBJ1-5, the CDR3 gives the full variable domain: EPEVTQTPSHQVTQMGQEVILRCVPISNHLYFYWYRQILGQKVEFLVSFYNNEISEKSEIFDDQFSVERPDGSNFTLKIRSTKLEDSAMYFCASSVNNQPQHFGDGTRLSIL.

V is TRBV5-6 and J is TRBJ1-2, with 7 nucleotides matching TRBD1. The J segment lost 4 bases and the V segment lost 4 bases, leaving 4 bases of the junction unmatched. CDR1 and CDR2 (germline): SGHDT, YYEEEE. The CDR3 totals 13 residues. The DNA of the CDR3 is TGTGCCAGCAGCCTGAACAGGGGCTATGGCTACACCTTC. Protein: CASSLNRGYGYTF.

By sample fraction, this clone is medium-sized (0.01 to 0.1%). The rearrangement joins TRBV18 to TRBJ2-7, with D possibly TRBD1 on 5 matching bases. The germline V gene encodes CDR1 KGHSH and CDR2 LQKENI. This CDR3 spans 13 amino acids. The V end was cut by 3 bases, the J end by 6 bases, with 12 bases between. DNA for the CDR3: TGTGCCAGCTCACCGGATTGGGGCGGCGAGCAGTACTTC. Its translation is CASSPDWGGEQYF.

This chain uses TRBV2 with TRBJ1-1; maybe TRBD1 (6 bases). Germline CDR1 and CDR2: SNHLY and FYNNEI. V shed 8 bases and J shed 4 bases, with 17 bases lying between them. The CDR3 covers 14 residues. The CDR3 spells CASGLQGGRTEAFF. Here the CDR3 DNA reads TGTGCCAGCGGCCTACAGGGTGGGCGCACTGAAGCTTTCTTT. The entire variable domain, with the rest obtained from reference TRBV2 and TRBJ1-1, is as follows: EPEVTQTPSHQVTQMGQEVILRCVPISNHLYFYWYRQILGQKVEFLVSFYNNEISEKSEIFDDQFSVERPDGSNFTLKIRSTKLEDSAMYFCASGLQGGRTEAFFGQGTRLTVV.

The chain couples TRBV18 to TRBJ1-5; 7 nucleotides match TRBD1. Trimming cost V 6 bases and J 2 bases; bases outside gene matches: 10. This CDR3 region has 16 residues. The germline V gene encodes CDR1 KGHSH and CDR2 LQKENI. The CDR3 DNA reads TGTGCCAGCTCCCAGGGGGTTTTAGGTGGCAATCAGCCCCAGCATTTT. It specifies CASSQGVLGGNQPQHF.